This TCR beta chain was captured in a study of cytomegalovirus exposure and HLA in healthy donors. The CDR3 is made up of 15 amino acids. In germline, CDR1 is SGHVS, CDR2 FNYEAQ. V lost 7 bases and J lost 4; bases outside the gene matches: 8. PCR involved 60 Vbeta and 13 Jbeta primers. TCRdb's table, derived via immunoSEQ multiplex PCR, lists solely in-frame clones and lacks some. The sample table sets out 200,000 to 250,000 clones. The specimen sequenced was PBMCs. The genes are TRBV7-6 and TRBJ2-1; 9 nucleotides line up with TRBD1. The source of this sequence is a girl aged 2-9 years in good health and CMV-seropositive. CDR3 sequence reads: CASTPGTGLYNEQFF. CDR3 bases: TGTGCCAGCACCCCCGGGACAGGGTTGTACAATGAGCAGTTCTTC.